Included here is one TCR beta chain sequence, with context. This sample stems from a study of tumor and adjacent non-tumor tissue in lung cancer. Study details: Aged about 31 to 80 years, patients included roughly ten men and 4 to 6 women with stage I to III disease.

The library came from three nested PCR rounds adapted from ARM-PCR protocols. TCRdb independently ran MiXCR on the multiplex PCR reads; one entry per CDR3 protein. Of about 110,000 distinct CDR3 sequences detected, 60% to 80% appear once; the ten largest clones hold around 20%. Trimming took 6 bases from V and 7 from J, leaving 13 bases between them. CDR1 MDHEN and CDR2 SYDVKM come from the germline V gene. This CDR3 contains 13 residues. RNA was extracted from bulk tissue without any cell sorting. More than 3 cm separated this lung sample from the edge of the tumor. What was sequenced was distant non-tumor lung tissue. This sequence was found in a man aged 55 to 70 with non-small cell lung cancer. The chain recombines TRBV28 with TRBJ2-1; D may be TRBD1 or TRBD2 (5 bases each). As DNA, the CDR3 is TGTGCCAGCAGCCGGGGACGGGAAAATGAGCAGTTCTTC. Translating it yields CASSRGRENEQFF.